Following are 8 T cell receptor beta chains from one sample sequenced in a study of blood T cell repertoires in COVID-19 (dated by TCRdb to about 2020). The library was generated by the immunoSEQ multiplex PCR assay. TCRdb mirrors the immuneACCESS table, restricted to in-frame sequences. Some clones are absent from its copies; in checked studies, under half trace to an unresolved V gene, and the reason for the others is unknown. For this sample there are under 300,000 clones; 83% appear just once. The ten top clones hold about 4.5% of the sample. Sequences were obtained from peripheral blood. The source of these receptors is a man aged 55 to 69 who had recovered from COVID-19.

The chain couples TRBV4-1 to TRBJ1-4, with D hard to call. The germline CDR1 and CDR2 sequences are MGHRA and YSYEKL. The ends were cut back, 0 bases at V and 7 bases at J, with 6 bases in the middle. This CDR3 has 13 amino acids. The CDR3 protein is CASSQDRGEKLFF. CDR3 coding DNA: TGCGCCAGCAGCCAAGATAGAGGTGAAAAACTGTTTTTT.

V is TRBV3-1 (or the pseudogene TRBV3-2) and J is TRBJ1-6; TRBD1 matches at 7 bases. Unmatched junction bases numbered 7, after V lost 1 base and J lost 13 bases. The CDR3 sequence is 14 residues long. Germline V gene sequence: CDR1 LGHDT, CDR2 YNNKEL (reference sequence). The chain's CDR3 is CASSQGDSLRPLHF. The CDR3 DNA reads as TGTGCCAGCAGCCAAGGGGACAGCCTAAGGCCCCTCCACTTT.

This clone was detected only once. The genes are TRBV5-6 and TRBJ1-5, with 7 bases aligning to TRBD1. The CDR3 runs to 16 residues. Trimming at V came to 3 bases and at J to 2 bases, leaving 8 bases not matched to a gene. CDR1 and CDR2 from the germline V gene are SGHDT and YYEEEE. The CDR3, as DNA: TGTGCCAGCAGCTCCTCCCGGGACAGAGGCAATCAGCCCCAGCATTTT. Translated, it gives CASSSSRDRGNQPQHF.

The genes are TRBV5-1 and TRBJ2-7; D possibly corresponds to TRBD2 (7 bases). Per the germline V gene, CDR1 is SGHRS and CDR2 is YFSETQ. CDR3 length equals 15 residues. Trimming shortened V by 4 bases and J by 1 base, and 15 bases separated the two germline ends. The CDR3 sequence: CASSRGGGGSYEQYF. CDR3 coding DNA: TGCGCCAGCAGCCGAGGAGGGGGAGGGTCCTACGAGCAGTACTTC.

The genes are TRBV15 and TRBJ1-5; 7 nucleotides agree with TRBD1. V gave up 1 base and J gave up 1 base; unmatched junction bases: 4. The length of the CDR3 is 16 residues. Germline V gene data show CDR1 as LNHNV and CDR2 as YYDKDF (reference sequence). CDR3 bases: TGTGCCACCAGCAGAGTCCAGGGGGTGAGCAATCAGCCCCAGCATTTT. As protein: CATSRVQGVSNQPQHF.

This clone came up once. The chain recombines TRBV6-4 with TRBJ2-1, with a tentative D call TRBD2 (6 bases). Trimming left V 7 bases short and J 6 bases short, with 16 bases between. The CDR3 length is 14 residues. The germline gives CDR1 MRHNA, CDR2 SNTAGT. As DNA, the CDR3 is TGTGCCAGCATGCGGGATATAGGTGGCAATGAGCAGTTCTTC. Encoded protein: CASMRDIGGNEQFF.

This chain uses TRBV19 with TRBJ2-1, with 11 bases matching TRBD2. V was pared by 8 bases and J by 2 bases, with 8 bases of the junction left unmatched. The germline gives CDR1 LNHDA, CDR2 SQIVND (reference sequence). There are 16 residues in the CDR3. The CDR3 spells CASRGSGRGTYNEQFF. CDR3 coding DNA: TGTGCCAGTCGGGGTAGCGGGAGGGGGACCTACAATGAGCAGTTCTTC.

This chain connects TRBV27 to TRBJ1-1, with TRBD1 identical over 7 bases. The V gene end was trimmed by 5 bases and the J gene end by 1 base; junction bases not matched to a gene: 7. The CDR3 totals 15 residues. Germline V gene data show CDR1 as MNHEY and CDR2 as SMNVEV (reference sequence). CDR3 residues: CASSPYRGSNTEAFF. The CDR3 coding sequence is TGTGCCAGCAGTCCCTACAGGGGTTCGAACACTGAAGCTTTCTTT.